In its sample, the clone carrying this TCR beta chain was seen a few times. This CDR3 has 14 amino acids. Looked up from germline, CDR1 is LGHDT and CDR2 is YNNKEL (reference sequence). Trimming pared 0 bases from V and 3 bases from J, leaving 9 bases between. Using unique molecular identifiers, the investigators prepared the TCRbeta library. TCRdb independently ran MiXCR on the PCR reads; one entry per CDR3 protein. The sample lists a few hundred thousand distinct CDR3 sequences, approximately 12% occurring once. This record belongs to a study of T-cell reconstitution after alpha-beta-depleted transplantation in children.

The material was PBMCs from the stem cell graft donor, obtained from the stem cell graft. The rearrangement uses TRBV3-1 and TRBJ2-7, with no clear D. The clonotype originates from a human donor who donated a stem cell graft to a child with combined immunodeficiency. The CDR3 loop is CASSQETFLYEQYF. The CDR3 bases are TGTGCCAGCAGCCAAGAAACGTTTCTCTACGAGCAGTACTTC.